This T cell receptor beta chain was found in a study of cytomegalovirus exposure and HLA in healthy donors. Broader study findings: In a later analysis, at a false discovery rate of 0.05, about 17,000 TCR beta sequences matched HLA alleles. Earlier analysis yielded a pattern in which most TCR beta V segments were productive about 90% or about 30% of the time. Later analysis demonstrated an association between a missense DCLRE1C variant and TCR beta V- and J-gene trimming. Among donors in an Asian-associated ancestry cluster, a later analysis reportedly found fewer N-insertions than the roughly 680-donor mean.

With 60 Vbeta and 13 Jbeta primers, the PCR was carried out. Using immunoSEQ multiplex PCR, the repertoire was profiled, and TCRdb retains in-frame clones only, with some absent. Listed are approximately 190,000 clones; roughly 0.74% falls within the top ten. The CDR3 is 15 amino acids. Germline V gene sequence: CDR1 SGHAT, CDR2 FQNNGV. V lost 2 bases and J 1 base, leaving 12 bases between the germline ends. Points on this clone: Its antigen is unidentified.

Sequenced sample: PBMCs. This chain joins TRBV11-2 and TRBJ2-7; D unresolved. This sequence was found in a boy between 10 and 17 years old in good health and CMV-seronegative. For the CDR3, the DNA is TGTGCCAGCAGCTTATATGTTAGCTCTTCCTACGAGCAGTACTTC. This gives the protein CASSLYVSSSYEQYF.